This T cell receptor beta chain was captured in a study of blood T cells in healthy people across ages. Overall study results and limits: Aged donors had fewer naive CD4+ cells and lower diversity than long-lived donors. Naive and antigen-experienced cells were not separated, limiting conclusive comparison. Nothing was known about donor CMV status, and this possibly confounded expanded clonotype changes.

Donor samples were obtained from healthy Caucasian individuals from Russia, aged about 6 to 90. The CDR3 is made up of 16 amino acids. The germline CDR1 and CDR2 sequences are SGHTA and FQGNSA. About this clonotype: The antigen remains unidentified. One end of the junction fails to match germline, which may point to a read error.

The second PCR ran roughly 6 to 11 cycles with a sample-barcoded 5' primer and J-beta primers. Via MiXCR, TCRdb re-called the 5' RACE reads, giving one row per CDR3 protein. The sample includes about 1.5 million distinct CDR3 sequences, approximately 42% seen only once; the top ten take 4%. This sequence joins TRBV7-2 and TRBJ2-7; TRBD1 or TRBD2 may be the D gene (6 bases each). This receptor was identified in a woman younger than 35 in good health. The sample taken for sequencing was blood. The CDR3 DNA follows: TGTGTCAGCAGCTTAGGGGGGAATGGAATGGGATACGAGCAGTACTTC. It translates to CVSSLGGNGMGYEQYF. The whole variable domain, remainder taken from reference TRBV7-2 and TRBJ2-7, is GAGVSQSPSNKVTEKGKDVELRCDPISGHTALYWYRQSLGQGLEFLIYFQGNSAPDKSGLPSDRFSAERTGGSVSTLTIQRTQQEDSAVYLCVSSLGGNGMGYEQYFGPGTRLTVT.